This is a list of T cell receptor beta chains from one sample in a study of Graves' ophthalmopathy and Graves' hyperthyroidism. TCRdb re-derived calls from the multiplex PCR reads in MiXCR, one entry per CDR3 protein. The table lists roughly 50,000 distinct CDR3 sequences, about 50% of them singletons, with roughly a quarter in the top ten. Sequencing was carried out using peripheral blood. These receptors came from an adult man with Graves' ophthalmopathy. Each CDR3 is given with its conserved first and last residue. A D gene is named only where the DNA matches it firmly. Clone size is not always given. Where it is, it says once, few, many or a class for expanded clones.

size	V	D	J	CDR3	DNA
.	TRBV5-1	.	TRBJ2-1	CASSLDGASTDTQFF	TGCGCCAGCAGCTTGGACGGGGCCAGCACGGATACGCAGTTCTTC
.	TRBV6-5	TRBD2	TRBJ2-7	CASSSSTSGAYYEQYF	TGTGCCAGCAGTTCCTCGACTAGCGGGGCTTACTACGAGCAGTACTTC
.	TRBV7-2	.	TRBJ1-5	CASSLSVNNQPRHF	TGTGCCAGCAGCTTATCCGTAAACAATCAGCCCCGGCATTTT
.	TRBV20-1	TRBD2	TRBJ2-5	CSARGHTSGNTGVDTGQYF	TGCAGTGCTAGAGGTCATACTAGCGGAAACACCGGAGTGGATACTGGCCAGTACTTC
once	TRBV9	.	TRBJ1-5	CASSVTPGANQPQHF	TGTGCCAGCAGCGTGACGCCTGGGGCCAATCAGCCCCAGCATTTT
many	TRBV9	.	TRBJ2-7	CASSVGASPYEQYF	TGTGCCAGCAGCGTAGGGGCTTCTCCCTACGAGCAGTACTTC
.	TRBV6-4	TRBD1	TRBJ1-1	CAVHKGTGESAFF	TGTGCCGTGCACAAGGGGACAGGGGAATCGGCTTTCTTT
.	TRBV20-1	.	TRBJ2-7	CSAPNRGGRGEQYF	TGCAGTGCCCCCAATCGAGGGGGTAGGGGCGAGCAGTACTTC
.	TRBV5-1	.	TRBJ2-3	CASSPVGSGGTDTQYF	TGCGCCAGCAGTCCCGTGGGGTCTGGGGGCACAGATACGCAGTATTTT
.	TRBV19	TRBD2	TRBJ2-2	CASSSSFWTSENTGELFF	TGTGCCAGTAGTAGCAGCTTCTGGACTAGCGAGAACACCGGGGAGCTGTTTTTT
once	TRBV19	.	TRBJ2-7	CASKRGVDWSYEQYF	TGTGCCAGTAAGCGTGGGGTGGATTGGTCCTACGAGCAGTACTTC
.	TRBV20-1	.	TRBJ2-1	CSAPPTGSYNEQFF	TGCAGTGCACCCCCGACAGGTAGTTACAATGAGCAGTTCTTC
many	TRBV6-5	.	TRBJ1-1	CASTTTGSAEAFF	TGTGCCAGCACCACCACGGGGTCGGCTGAAGCTTTCTTT
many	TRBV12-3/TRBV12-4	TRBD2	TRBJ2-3	CASSAASGHTDTQYF	TGTGCCAGCAGTGCCGCTAGCGGCCACACAGATACGCAGTATTTT
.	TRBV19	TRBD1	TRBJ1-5	CASSGRDREGQPQHF	TGTGCCAGTAGTGGCCGGGACAGGGAGGGCCAGCCCCAGCATTTT
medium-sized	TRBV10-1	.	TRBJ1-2	CASSGSGKSNYGYTF	TGCGCCAGCAGTGGTTCCGGGAAGAGTAACTATGGCTACACCTTC
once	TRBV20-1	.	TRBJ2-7	CSARDPSYEQYF	TGCAGTGCTAGAGATCCCTCTTACGAGCAGTACTTC
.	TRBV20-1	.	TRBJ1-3	CSARSRTAGNTIYF	TGCAGTGCTAGATCGCGTACAGCTGGAAACACCATATATTTT
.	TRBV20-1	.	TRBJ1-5	CSARRSGYGQPQHF	TGCAGTGCACGCCGCTCGGGCTACGGCCAGCCCCAGCATTTT
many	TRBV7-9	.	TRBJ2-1	CASSLGSGQYSYNEQFF	TGTGCCAGCAGCTTAGGTTCTGGGCAATACTCCTACAATGAGCAGTTCTTC
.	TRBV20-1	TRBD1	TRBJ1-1	CSALYRDRGPEAFF	TGCAGTGCCCTATACCGGGACAGGGGGCCCGAAGCTTTCTTT
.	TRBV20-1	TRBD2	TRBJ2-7	CRGRVSTYEQYF	TGCAGGGGGAGGGTATCGACCTACGAGCAGTACTTC
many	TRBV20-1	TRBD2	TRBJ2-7	CSAPSGTSGYYEQYF	TGCAGTGCTCCCTCCGGGACTAGCGGATACTACGAGCAGTACTTC
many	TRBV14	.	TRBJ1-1	CASSQSLGQSPEAFF	TGTGCCAGCAGCCAGTCGCTCGGACAGTCTCCTGAAGCTTTCTTT
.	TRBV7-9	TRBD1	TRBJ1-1	CASSNRGWNTEAFF	TGTGCCAGCAGCAACAGGGGATGGAACACTGAAGCTTTCTTT
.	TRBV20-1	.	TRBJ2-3	CSARDTRVDVGTQYF	TGCAGTGCCAGAGATACAAGAGTAGATGTTGGTACGCAGTATTTT
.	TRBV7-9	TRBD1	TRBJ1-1	CASSLGQGLNTEAFF	TGTGCCAGCAGCTTGGGACAGGGATTAAACACTGAAGCTTTCTTT
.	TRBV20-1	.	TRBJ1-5	CSAEASNQPQHF	TGCAGTGCTGAGGCTAGCAATCAGCCCCAGCATTTT
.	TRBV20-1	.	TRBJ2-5	CSGQGPGFQETQYF	TGCAGTGGCCAAGGCCCCGGGTTCCAAGAGACCCAGTACTTC
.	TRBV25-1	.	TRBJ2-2	CASSEYRHTGELFF	TGTGCCAGCAGTGAATACCGCCACACCGGGGAGCTGTTTTTT
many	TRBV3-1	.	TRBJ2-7	CASSQEVGLAYEQYF	TGTGCCAGCAGCCAAGAGGTGGGGCTGGCCTACGAGCAGTACTTC
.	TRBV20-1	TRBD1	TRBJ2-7	CSARADGTGGEQYF	TGCAGTGCTAGAGCCGACGGGACAGGGGGCGAGCAGTACTTC
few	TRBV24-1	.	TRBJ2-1	CATSDNFNEQFF	TGTGCCACGTCGGACAACTTCAATGAGCAGTTCTTC
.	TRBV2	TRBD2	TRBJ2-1	CASSSGASGGRGTDTQFF	TGTGCCAGCAGTAGTGGGGCTAGCGGGGGACGTGGCACAGATACGCAGTTCTTC
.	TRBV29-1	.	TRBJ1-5	CSVVLGEGNQPQHF	TGCAGCGTTGTCCTGGGGGAGGGCAATCAGCCCCAGCATTTT
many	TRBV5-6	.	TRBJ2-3	CASSPPGLLTDTQYF	TGTGCCAGCAGCCCCCCCGGGTTGTTAACAGATACGCAGTATTTT
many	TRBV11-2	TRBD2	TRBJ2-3	CASSLTSGASKQYF	TGTGCCAGCAGCTTAACGAGCGGGGCTTCTAAGCAGTATTTT
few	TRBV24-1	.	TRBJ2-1	CATSDLDRFYNEQFF	TGTGCCACCAGTGATCTTGACAGATTTTACAATGAGCAGTTCTTC
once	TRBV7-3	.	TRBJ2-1	CASSLVGNNEQFF	TGTGCCAGCAGCTTGGTGGGAAACAATGAGCAGTTCTTC
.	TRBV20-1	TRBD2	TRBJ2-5	CSAPFGGSRGTQYF	TGCAGTGCACCATTTGGCGGGAGCCGAGGGACCCAGTACTTC
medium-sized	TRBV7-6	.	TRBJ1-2	CASSLDSNYGYTF	TGTGCCAGCAGCTTAGACAGTAACTATGGCTACACCTTC
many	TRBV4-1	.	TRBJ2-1	CASSRTYNEQFF	TGCGCCAGCAGTCGTACCTACAATGAGCAGTTCTTC
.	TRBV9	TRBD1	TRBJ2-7	CASSAGTGDQPQQYF	TGTGCCAGCAGCGCAGGGACAGGGGATCAGCCCCAGCAGTACTTC
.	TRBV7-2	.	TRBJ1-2	CASSFQGTGYGYTF	TGTGCCAGCAGCTTTCAGGGTACGGGCTATGGCTACACCTTC
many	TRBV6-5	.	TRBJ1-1	CASSNPWDTEAFF	TGTGCCAGCAGCAACCCATGGGACACTGAAGCTTTCTTT
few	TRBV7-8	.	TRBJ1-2	CASSPGHLNYGYTF	TGTGCCAGCAGCCCGGGACACCTTAACTATGGCTACACCTTC
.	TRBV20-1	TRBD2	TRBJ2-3	CSARDRGSGRVDTQYF	TGCAGTGCTAGAGATCGGGGCAGCGGGAGGGTTGATACGCAGTATTTT